Listed here are 8 T cell receptor beta chains from one sample, sequenced in a study of regulatory T cells in long-lasting Graves disease. Time point specified: persistent/refractory GD, antithyroid drugs over 5 years with positive TRAb. RNA from PBMCs was the source of the TCR library. Sequencing libraries for TCR beta were prepared with iRepertoire HTBI primers and Arm-PCR of CDR3 regions. TCRdb reanalysed the multiplex PCR reads using MiXCR and keeps one entry per CDR3 protein. In the table there are 350,000 to 450,000 distinct CDR3 sequences, under 25% of which are singletons. The input for sequencing was peripheral blood mononuclear cells (PBMCs), taken when the disease was refractory, from a patient treated with antithyroid drugs. All receptors come from a female donor with Graves disease.

This clonotype has a handful of counts. The V gene is TRBV7-9, the J gene TRBJ1-2; 8 nucleotides agree with TRBD1. CDR1 and CDR2 from the germline V gene are SEHNR and FQNEAQ (reference sequence). Trimming at V came to 1 base and at J to 4 bases, leaving 2 bases not matched to a gene. The CDR3 totals 14 residues. CDR3 loop: CASSLGQGAYGYTF. Written as DNA, the CDR3 is TGTGCCAGCAGCTTAGGGCAGGGGGCCTATGGCTACACCTTC.

In DNA form, the CDR3 reads TGTGCCAGCACCCGGGGCAATGAGCAGTTCTTC. It codes for CASTRGNEQFF. V and J are TRBV6-1 and TRBJ2-1, with D maybe TRBD2 (5 bases). CDR3 length: 11 residues. The V gene lost 7 bases and the J gene lost 6 bases, with 7 bases spanning the gap. Germline V gene data show CDR1 as MNHNS and CDR2 as SASEGT.

Ten or more counts support this clonotype. The CDR3 coding sequence is TGTGCCAGCAGTTTAGGGGGCGTACCTGAAAAACTGTTTTTT. This sequence encodes CASSLGGVPEKLFF. This chain links TRBV28 with TRBJ1-4; possible D gene TRBD1, 6 bases. This CDR3 contains 14 residues. CDR1 is MDHEN, CDR2 SYDVKM, per germline. The V end lost 2 bases, the J end lost 7 bases, and 11 bases lay between the germline ends.

In its sample, this clonotype was seen many times. The chain carries TRBV7-2 and TRBJ2-5; weak D call: TRBD2 (6 bases). In germline, CDR1 is SGHTA, CDR2 FQGNSA. The CDR3 runs 12 residues. Trimming cost V 8 bases and J 5 bases, with 12 bases left between them. The CDR3 bases are TGTGCCAGCTCGGGAGTCTGGGAGACCCAGTACTTC. Its translation is CASSGVWETQYF.

The chain links TRBV6-2 or TRBV6-3 to TRBJ2-7; 10 bases fit TRBD2. J lost 0 bases, V lost 3 bases, and 2 bases had no gene match. Germline loops: CDR1 MNHEY, CDR2 SVGEGT. This CDR3 contains 15 residues. The CDR3 DNA reads as TGTGCCAGCAGTTATAGCGGGGGGAGCTCCTACGAGCAGTACTTC. Protein sequence: CASSYSGGSSYEQYF.

J is TRBJ2-6 and V is TRBV5-6, with a possible D match to TRBD1 (5 bases). V gave up 0 bases and J gave up 1 base, with 14 bases separating them. This CDR3 has 18 amino acids. Looked up from germline, CDR1 is SGHDT and CDR2 is YYEEEE. This CDR3 reads CASSLVLGPKSGANVLTF. The CDR3 nucleotides read TGTGCCAGCAGCTTGGTTCTGGGGCCAAAGTCTGGGGCCAACGTCCTGACTTTC.

The table lists this clonotype with many counts. This chain joins TRBV7-2 and TRBJ2-5; either TRBD1 or TRBD2 may supply D (5 bases each). Germline-derived CDR1 and CDR2 are SGHTA and FQGNSA. The ends were cut back, 5 bases at V and 3 bases at J, with 28 bases in the middle. The CDR3 length is 19 residues. The CDR3 sequence: CASSPRGPKFGTVEETQYF. In DNA form, the CDR3 reads TGTGCCAGCAGCCCCCGTGGACCGAAATTTGGGACGGTTGAAGAGACCCAGTACTTC.

This clonotype was found many times. V and J are TRBV2 and TRBJ2-5; D gene unclear. The germline CDR1 and CDR2 sequences are SNHLY and FYNNEI. The length of the CDR3 is 15 residues. The V gene lost 3 bases and the J gene lost 4 bases, with 15 bases spanning the gap. The CDR3 coding sequence is TGTGCCAGCAGTGAGGGGTCGTCCGGTTTAGAGACCCAGTACTTC. Translating gives CASSEGSSGLETQYF.